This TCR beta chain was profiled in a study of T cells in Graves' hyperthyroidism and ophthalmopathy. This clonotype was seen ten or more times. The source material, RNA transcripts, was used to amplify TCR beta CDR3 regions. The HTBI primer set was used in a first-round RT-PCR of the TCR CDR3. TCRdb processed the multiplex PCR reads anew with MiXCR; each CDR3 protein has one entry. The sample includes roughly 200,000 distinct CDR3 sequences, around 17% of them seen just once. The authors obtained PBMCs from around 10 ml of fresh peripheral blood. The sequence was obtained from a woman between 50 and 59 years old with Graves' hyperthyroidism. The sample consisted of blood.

The DNA of the CDR3 is TGCAGTGCTACCCTGGCGGGAGGGCCCTATGAGCAGTTCTTC. This encodes CSATLAGGPYEQFF. The chain uses TRBV20-1 and TRBJ2-1; TRBD2 aligns across 9 bases. V shed 4 bases, J shed 8 bases, and the junction held 9 bases outside the gene matches. CDR1 DFQATT and CDR2 SNEGSKA come from the germline V gene (reference sequence). This CDR3 comprises 14 residues.